The text below deals with one TCR beta chain. The entry originates in a study of shared clonotypes between healthy human individuals. Deep-level settings were used for running the assay. The table came from immunoSEQ multiplex PCR; TCRdb's copy has only in-frame clones and leaves some out. Of some 1,100,000 clones listed, approximately 78% are singletons. The CDR3 length is 15 residues. V gave up 6 bases and J gave up 0 bases, with 13 bases separating them. Germline V gene lookup returns CDR1 LGHNA and CDR2 YNFKEQ. The rearrangement uses TRBV4-2 and TRBJ2-3, with D tentatively TRBD2 (6 bases). The sample was memory CD4+ T cells from PBMCs. Subset: CD45RA-negative fraction. The clonotype comes from a man between 18 and 35 years old in good health. Some clones in this sample may be carry-over from other donors' samples. For the CDR3, the DNA is TGTGCCAGCAGTCGTCGTGGGACTAGCACAGATACGCAGTATTTT. Amino acid sequence: CASSRRGTSTDTQYF.